In this sample, the clone carrying this TCR beta chain turned up a few times. Germline CDR1 reads KGHSH; CDR2 reads LQKENI. This CDR3 contains 14 residues. With 4 bases clipped from V and 7 bases from J, the junction kept 8 bases outside the gene matches. This sample is part of a study of T cells after yellow fever vaccination. In TCRdb, the 5' RACE reads were re-called with MiXCR into one record per CDR3 protein. The top ten clones hold around 20% of a sample with about 310,000 distinct CDR3 sequences, about 3.5% of them seen once. The starting material was PBMCs, obtained on the day of the yellow fever booster vaccination. This chain connects TRBV18 to TRBJ1-2; 8 bases match TRBD1. This clonotype originated in a man aged 18-30 years who received the YFV17D yellow fever vaccine. CDR3 sequence (DNA): TGTGCCAGCTCACTCTCGACAGGGGACCCTGGCTACACCTTC. It yields the protein CASSLSTGDPGYTF.